This T cell receptor (beta chain) was sequenced during a study of T cells after posttransplantation cyclophosphamide. In this sample, this clone turned up many times. The CDR3 is 15 amino acids. CDR1 WSHSY and CDR2 SAAADI come from the germline V gene. J was trimmed by 4 bases and V by 7 bases; bases with no gene match: 10. Only in-frame clones appear in the TCRdb table, and some are missing; sequencing was by immunoSEQ multiplex PCR. Recorded here are 36,000 or so clones, none singletons. This TCR was recovered from a girl between 10 and 17 years old in good health, CMV-negative, and a related stem cell transplant donor. The sequenced sample consisted of PBMCs. This rearrangement joins TRBV10-2 to TRBJ2-1; 7 nucleotides align to TRBD2. CDR3 nucleotides: TGCGCCAGCAAAGTGGGAGGGTATGGTTACAATGAGCAGTTCTTC. Translated: CASKVGGYGYNEQFF.